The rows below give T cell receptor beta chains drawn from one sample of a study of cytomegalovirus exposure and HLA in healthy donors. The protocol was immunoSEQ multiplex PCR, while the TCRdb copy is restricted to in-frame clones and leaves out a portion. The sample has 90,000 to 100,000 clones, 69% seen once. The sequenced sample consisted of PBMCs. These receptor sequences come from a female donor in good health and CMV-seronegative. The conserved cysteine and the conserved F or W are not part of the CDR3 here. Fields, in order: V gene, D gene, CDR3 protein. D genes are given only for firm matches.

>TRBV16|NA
ASSDPGGTSTDTQY
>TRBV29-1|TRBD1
SVIGQGKLVGDTIY
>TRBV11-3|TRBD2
ASSFLLAGANNEQF
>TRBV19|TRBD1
ASSRTGQGEGYT
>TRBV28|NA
ASSLYPNPYGYT
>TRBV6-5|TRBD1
ASSYSKAGGNYGYT
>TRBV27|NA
ASSPGVGNQPQH
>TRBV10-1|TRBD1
ASSWDRVEYSNQPQH
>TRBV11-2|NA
ASSSVGGASYNEQF
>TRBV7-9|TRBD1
ASSSRQGAGDTEAF
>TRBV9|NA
ASSVVRVNIANQPQH
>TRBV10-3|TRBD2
AIRTGRDTDTQY
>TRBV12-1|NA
ASSFVMGSNRGYEQY
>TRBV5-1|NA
ASSLELATYNEQF
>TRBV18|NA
ASSPGAQTEAF
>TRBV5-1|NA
ASSEQRRNTEAF
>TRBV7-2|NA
ASSLARDFYNEQF
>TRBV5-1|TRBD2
ASSLAGTTSGEQY